The TCR beta chain under discussion was sequenced for a study of T cells in Graves' hyperthyroidism and ophthalmopathy (dated by TCRdb to the late 2010s). With respect to the entire study: Peripheral blood was sampled at the time of initial diagnosis, prior to any treatment. Once sampling was done, hyperthyroidism patients were given methimazole at a starting dose of 30 mg daily, whereas ophthalmopathy patients were given high-dose intravenous methylprednisolone. A discovery cohort of around 100 patients, about 40 with Graves' ophthalmopathy and 57 with stable Graves' hyperthyroidism, was used to find distinguishing TCR V-J signatures. Prospective prediction of ophthalmopathy was tested in an independent validation cohort of approximately 19 hyperthyroidism patients and 17 patients who later progressed to ophthalmopathy. Thyroid tissue and blood T-cell repertoires from over 5 Graves' hyperthyroidism patients were also compared in the study. For training and testing, the 100 or so patients in the discovery cohort were randomly divided in a 7:3 ratio. TCR Vbeta CDR3 sequencing of 120 to 150 peripheral blood samples (roughly 43 ophthalmopathy, over 70 hyperthyroidism and around 17 progressor patients) is reported in the paper.

The junction carries 20 bases between V and J, which are trimmed by 5 bases and 10 bases respectively. The CDR3 measures 14 amino acids from cysteine to phenylalanine. Left in the record is the CDR3 DNA by itself, 42 bases read in frame from the first base. CDR1 LNHDA and CDR2 SQIVND were looked up in the germline V gene (reference sequence). A patient counted as having stable Graves' hyperthyroidism if no progression to ophthalmopathy occurred over 18 months of follow-up. Hyperthyroidism patients were newly diagnosed, had a disease duration of under 2 months, and were aged 18 to 65 years. Any patient with an uncontrolled infection, another autoimmune disease, pregnancy or lactation was excluded. Diagnoses were established on the basis of clinical symptoms, serum thyroxine and TRAb, thyroid ultrasound, and orbital computed tomography. PBMCs were separated from approximately 10 ml of fresh peripheral blood using Ficoll-Paque density gradient centrifugation. Total RNA was extracted using Trizol reagent, and RNA quality was assessed on an Agilent 2100 Bioanalyzer.

Note on this clonotype: Its antigen is still unknown. Per-nucleotide qualities are absent, and no much larger clonotype sits a single base away.

Amplification of TCR beta CDR3 regions was carried out from RNA transcripts. The first round of RT-PCR for the TCR CDR3 was performed with the HTBI primer set and the Qiagen OneStep RT-PCR kit. Libraries were constructed in a second round of multiplex PCR, after which size selection and purification were carried out. Sequencing of the libraries was done on an Illumina HiSeq2000 using paired-end 100 bp reads. The paper's processing steps were these. SOAPnuke was used to process the raw data, throwing out any read that contained adapters or uncalled bases, had a mean Phred below 15, or lacked an exact constant-primer or identifier match. High-quality paired reads were merged with COPE v1.2.5, and unique nucleotide sequences were defined as clonotypes. MiTCR v1.1 was used to align the clonotypes against IMGT TRBV, TRBD and TRBJ reference segments. The analysis included only V-J combinations with a frequency above 0.0001, which together covered approximately 99% of the repertoires. The TCS score was defined as the ratio of F50 (clonal expansion) to E x V (chaos), calculated using BLOSUM62-based TCRdist between CDR3 peptides within each V-J. Welch's t-statistics and random forest reduced approximately 520 V-J features to 10 to 15, which were used in a naive Bayes classifier (R e1071). The Morisita-Horn index was used to measure how similar the thyroid and blood repertoires were. TCRdb reworked the public reads: Q25 trimming with fastp, MiXCR clone assembly, productive beta chains retained. Rows merge per CDR3 protein into single entries with the most common DNA and genes. The V and J calls and clone size come from TCRdb's table, not from the authors' own analysis. The sample table contains under 130,000 distinct CDR3 sequences; only one count was recorded for 47% of them. The biggest ten clones account for approximately 27% of the sample.

What the study reported, not specific to this receptor: Blood samples also contained most of the expanded thyroid clonotypes (frequency above 0.001), which suggests that blood repertoires may reflect thyroid immune responses. A 13 V-J signature model separated ophthalmopathy from stable hyperthyroidism, with just over 85% sensitivity and 81.08% specificity in cross-validation and 80%/75% in testing. In validation, the model predicted progression to ophthalmopathy with approximately 71% sensitivity and 72% to 75% specificity, a median of around six months before onset. No statistical method was used to set the sample size in advance, and investigators knew the group allocation.

The receptor was derived from a man in his forties or fifties with Graves' hyperthyroidism. The sequenced sample consisted of blood. The receptor chain draws on TRBV19 and TRBJ1-2; too little of a D gene remains to name it. The CDR3 region has the sequence CASSLIGQLDDYTF. The DNA is TGTGCCAGTAGTTTGATAGGTCAGCTGGATGACTACACCTTC.